Listed below are T cell receptor beta chains from one sample, sequenced in a study of blood T cell repertoires in COVID-19. The protocol was immunoSEQ multiplex PCR, while the TCRdb copy is restricted to in-frame clones and leaves out a portion. The table records fewer than 200,000 clones, 80% to 95% of them present only once. The sample taken for sequencing was peripheral blood. Source of these receptors: a man aged 50 to 60 with acute or convalescent COVID-19. The CDR3 runs from the conserved cysteine through the conserved F or W. A D gene is named only where the DNA matches it firmly. For some rows the clone size is stated as once, few or many, or as a class when expanded; others skip it.

CDR3nt	CDR3aa	d_gene	abundance	j_gene	v_gene
TGTGCCAGCAGATCAGGGTTCGAGCAGTACTTC	CASRSGFEQYF	-	few	TRBJ2-7	TRBV27
TGTGCCAGCCCGCTCAACAGTCCAAATTCCGGGACAGGGGCTACAGATACGCAGTATTTT	CASPLNSPNSGTGATDTQYF	TRBD1	-	TRBJ2-3	TRBV2
TGTGCCAGCAGTTACTCCGGGACAGGGGAATGGGAGCAGTTCTTC	CASSYSGTGEWEQFF	TRBD1	-	TRBJ2-1	TRBV6-6
TGCGCCAGCAGCTTGGTTACAGGGGAGGAAGACTATGGCTACACCTTC	CASSLVTGEEDYGYTF	TRBD1	-	TRBJ1-2	TRBV5-1
TGTGCCACCCTACATCCTAGCGGGGGGTTCGATGAGCAGTTCTTC	CATLHPSGGFDEQFF	TRBD2	-	TRBJ2-1	TRBV27
TGTGCCAGCAGTTTACAGGGTACTTCACCCCTCCACTTT	CASSLQGTSPLHF	-	-	TRBJ1-6	TRBV6-5
TGTGCCAGCAGCCTCACGGCGGGAGTATCCGAGCAGTACTTC	CASSLTAGVSEQYF	TRBD2	-	TRBJ2-7	TRBV7-2
TGTGCCAGCAGCTTAGGACTAGCCTCCTACAATGAGCAGTTCTTC	CASSLGLASYNEQFF	TRBD2	-	TRBJ2-1	TRBV7-2
TGTGCCAGCAGGCGCGCATACTCCTACAATGAGCAGTTCTTC	CASRRAYSYNEQFF	-	once	TRBJ2-1	TRBV6-5
TGCGCCAGCAGGAGGGGGCGGGCGAACACCGGGGAGCTGTTTTTT	CASRRGRANTGELFF	TRBD1	-	TRBJ2-2	TRBV10-2
TGCGCCAGCAGCATCACACCGAACACCGGGGAGCTGTTTTTT	CASSITPNTGELFF	-	once	TRBJ2-2	TRBV5-1
TGTGCCAGCTCACCGGGACAGGGTCAAGAGACCCAGTACTTC	CASSPGQGQETQYF	TRBD1	-	TRBJ2-5	TRBV18
TGTGCCAGCAGCCACACGCGACAAGAGACCCAGTACTTC	CASSHTRQETQYF	-	-	TRBJ2-5	TRBV14
TGTGCCAGCTCCCGCCGACAGGGGGCTTCCTACAATGAGCAGTTCTTC	CASSRRQGASYNEQFF	TRBD1	-	TRBJ2-1	TRBV18
TGTGCCAGCAGCGTATTCGGGGACAGTCAGTTCTTC	CASSVFGDSQFF	TRBD1	-	TRBJ2-1	TRBV9